Presented here are 31 T cell receptor beta chains from one specimen sequenced in a study of blood T cells in healthy people across ages. Then a second PCR, running about 6 to 12 cycles, was carried out with a sample-barcoded 5' primer and a J-beta primer mix. Using its own MiXCR run on the 5' RACE reads, TCRdb lists one record per CDR3 protein. The sample gives 700,000 or so distinct CDR3 sequences, about a fifth of which show up once; 22% is in the top ten. Input material: blood. The receptor source for this set is a man aged 70 or older in good health.

This clonotype was observed a handful of times. The CDR3 loop is CASNRGGQETQYF. CDR3 DNA sequence: TGTGCCAGTAATAGGGGCGGTCAAGAGACCCAGTACTTC. The chain is built from TRBV19 and TRBJ2-1; TRBD1 is a possible D gene (5 bases). The J call may not be correct, given that the DNA end is closer to TRBJ2-5. Germline assignment: CDR1 LNHDA and CDR2 SQIVND (reference sequence). This CDR3 has 13 residues.

There are many counts of this clonotype. V usage is TRBV7-9 and J usage is TRBJ1-4, with D perhaps matching TRBD1 (5 bases). Germline V gives CDR1 SEHNR, CDR2 FQNEAQ (reference sequence). The CDR3 runs to 16 residues. The V gene lost 3 bases and the J gene lost 8 bases, with 19 bases spanning the gap. CDR3 protein: CASSFDAGAGGEKLFF. The CDR3 nucleotides are TGTGCCAGCAGCTTTGATGCCGGGGCTGGAGGGGAAAAACTGTTTTTT.

Note on this clonotype: A junction end diverges from the germline sequence, so it may reflect a read error. The chain has TRBV7-2 and TRBJ1-4, with 9 bases lining up with TRBD1. Germline-derived CDR1 and CDR2 are SGHTA and FQGNSA. This CDR3 region has 14 residues. Here the CDR3 DNA reads TGCGCCAGCAGCCCCGGGACAGGGCTTGAAAAACTGTTTTTT. This gives the protein CASSPGTGLEKLFF.

The gene calls are TRBV5-5 and TRBJ2-1; the D gene is possibly TRBD1 (6 bases). The closer fit of TRBJ2-7 to the DNA end suggests the J call may be wrong. The CDR3 runs to 15 residues. From germline, CDR1 is SGHKS and CDR2 YYEKEE (reference sequence). DNA of the CDR3: TGTGCCAGCAGCTTGGGTTACCGGGACACCTACGAGCAGTACGTC. Amino acids: CASSLGYRDTYEQYV.

In this sample, this clonotype turned up a few times. The chain employs TRBV6-1 and TRBJ2-3; a weak D match, TRBD2 (6 bases). The CDR3 sequence is 15 residues long. Deletions cut 6 bases from V and 1 base from J, with 14 bases between. Germline values: CDR1 MNHNS, CDR2 SASEGT. CDR3 nucleotide sequence: TGTGCCAGCAGCCTCCTAGCGACTCGCACAGATACGCAGTATTTT. Translated: CASSLLATRTDTQYF.

The rearrangement joins TRBV28 to TRBJ1-1, with D possibly TRBD1 on 5 matching bases. Trimming shortened V by 10 bases and J by 4 bases, and 19 bases separated the two germline ends. The CDR3 loop spans 14 amino acids. The germline CDR1 and CDR2 sequences are MDHEN and SYDVKM. As DNA, the CDR3 is TGTGCCAACACGGAGGGGCGACTGAGCACTGAAGCTTTCTTT. It codes for CANTEGRLSTEAFF.

This clonotype was observed a handful of times. The chain employs TRBV15 and TRBJ2-5; 8 nucleotides match TRBD1. Germline assignment: CDR1 LNHNV and CDR2 YYDKDF (reference sequence). This CDR3 is built from 15 residues. Losses at the gene ends were 4 bases for V and 2 bases for J; bases not matched to a gene: 6. CDR3 loop: CATSTHRGSQETQYF. The CDR3 DNA sequence: TGTGCCACCAGCACACACAGGGGGTCGCAAGAGACCCAGTACTTC.

V and J are TRBV5-1 and TRBJ1-4; D is ambiguous. The CDR3 totals 14 residues. Germline V gives CDR1 SGHRS, CDR2 YFSETQ. Trimming stripped 1 base from V and 0 bases from J, with 4 bases between. CDR3 loop: CASSLLATNEKLFF. In DNA form, the CDR3 reads TGCGCCAGCAGCTTGTTGGCAACTAATGAAAAACTGTTTTTT.

This clonotype occurred a few times. The chain is built from TRBV29-1 and TRBJ1-1, with a possible D match to TRBD1 (6 bases). CDR1 and CDR2 (germline): SQVTM, ANQGSEA. Trimming removed 4 bases from V and 6 bases from J, with 15 bases in between. The CDR3 contains 13 residues. CDR3 loop: CSVARAGAAEAFF. CDR3 sequence (DNA): TGCAGCGTTGCTAGGGCGGGGGCTGCTGAAGCTTTCTTT.

The V call is TRBV10-3, the J call TRBJ2-2; TRBD1 is a possible D gene (5 bases). V was clipped by 6 bases and J by 6 bases, with 14 bases between them. The CDR3 runs 14 residues. Germline V CDR1 and CDR2: ENHRY, SYGVKD. The CDR3 DNA reads as TGTGCCATCAGACGACAGAGTGAAGCCGGGGAGCTGTTTTTT. Translated, it gives CAIRRQSEAGELFF.

The chain recombines TRBV7-2 with TRBJ2-1; 7 nucleotides align to TRBD2. The CDR3 runs to 14 residues. Losses at the gene ends were 5 bases for V and 4 bases for J; bases not matched to a gene: 5. Germline V lookup: CDR1 SGHTA, CDR2 FQGNSA. The DNA of the CDR3 is TGTGCCAGCAGCCAGGGACTAACGTACAATGAGCAGTTCTTC. Translated: CASSQGLTYNEQFF.

The chain couples TRBV5-5 to TRBJ2-7; D is tentatively TRBD1 or TRBD2 (5 bases each). Germline-derived CDR1 and CDR2 are SGHKS and YYEKEE (reference sequence). This CDR3 spans 13 amino acids. Trimming removed 4 bases from V and 3 bases from J, with 11 bases in between. DNA for the CDR3: TGTGCCAGCAGCCCGTTTGGGGGCTACGAGCAGTACTTC. It encodes CASSPFGGYEQYF.

This clonotype showed up just a few times. The chain combines TRBV29-1 with TRBJ2-7; D is unresolved. V was shortened by 3 bases and J by 0 bases, with 9 bases between the two germline ends. Germline assignment: CDR1 SQVTM and CDR2 ANQGSEA. The CDR3 has 13 amino acids. CDR3: CSVEVSSSYEQYF. The CDR3 DNA reads as TGCAGCGTTGAGGTCTCTAGCTCCTACGAGCAGTACTTC.

For this clonotype: Its ends do not fully match the called genes, so a read error is possible. As DNA, the CDR3 is TGTGCCAGCATGGTAAGCGGGAGCTTGAGAAATGAGCAGCTCTTC. Translated: CASMVSGSLRNEQLF. The chain combines TRBV6-5 with TRBJ2-1, with 8 bases lining up with TRBD2. The CDR3 is made up of 15 amino acids. Germline V gives CDR1 MNHEY, CDR2 SVGAGI.

The chain joins TRBV6-5 to TRBJ2-5; 7 bases align to TRBD2. The end of the DNA is better explained by TRBJ2-7, so the J call may be wrong. Germline values: CDR1 MNHEY, CDR2 SVGAGI. CDR3 length: 17 amino acids. The CDR3 spells CASSYRKKREVPYEQYV. CDR3 DNA: TGTGCCAGCAGTTACCGGAAAAAGCGGGAAGTCCCCTACGAGCAGTACGTC.

There are a few counts of this clonotype. This chain connects TRBV18 to TRBJ2-5, with 7 bases that match TRBD2. CDR1 and CDR2 from the germline V gene are KGHSH and LQKENI. Trimming removed 2 bases from V and 1 base from J; junction bases left unmatched: 7. The CDR3 length is 16 residues. The CDR3 region is CASSPFSGTTQETQYF. The CDR3 DNA follows: TGTGCCAGCTCACCATTCTCGGGGACTACCCAAGAGACCCAGTACTTC.

The chain couples TRBV20-1 to TRBJ2-3, with 10 bases matching TRBD2. From germline, CDR1 is DFQATT and CDR2 SNEGSKA (reference sequence). This CDR3 is 15 amino acids long. The junction had 7 bases not matched to a gene; V was cut back by 5 bases and J by 2 bases. The CDR3 DNA sequence: TGCAGTGCTGGATCTAGCGGGGGAATCACAGATACGCAGTATTTT. This sequence encodes CSAGSSGGITDTQYF.

This clonotype was seen only a few times. The V gene is TRBV20-1, the J gene TRBJ2-1; the match to TRBD2 covers 9 bases. This CDR3 comprises 15 residues. V gave up 3 bases and J gave up 7 bases; unmatched junction bases: 10. Germline lookup yields CDR1 DFQATT and CDR2 SNEGSKA (reference sequence). The CDR3 loop reads CSARGTGTSNNEQFF. For the CDR3, the DNA is TGCAGTGCTAGGGGGACCGGGACTAGCAATAATGAGCAGTTCTTC.

The sample holds a few counts of this clonotype. J is TRBJ2-5 and V is TRBV5-1, with unresolved D. Per germline, CDR1 SGHRS and CDR2 YFSETQ. V lost 0 bases to trimming and J lost 5 bases, with 8 bases between them. This CDR3 has 13 residues. The CDR3 nucleotides are TGCGCCAGCAGCTTGGAGGGTTCGGAGACCCAGTACTTC. It is translated as CASSLEGSETQYF.

The gene calls are TRBV6-4 and TRBJ1-1; D may be TRBD1 (5 bases). The length of the CDR3 is 14 residues. Trimming removed 2 bases from V and 7 bases from J, with 14 bases in between. In germline, CDR1 is MRHNA, CDR2 SNTAGT. In DNA form, the CDR3 reads TGTGCCAGCAGTGACACTGCCGGGACGAATGAAGCTTTCTTT. This gives the protein CASSDTAGTNEAFF.

This clonotype was seen more than once but under ten times. The J gene is TRBJ1-5, the V gene TRBV18; tentatively, D is TRBD1 (5 bases). The CDR3 loop spans 15 amino acids. V lost 2 bases and J lost 2, with 10 bases in between. Germline CDR1 and CDR2: KGHSH and LQKENI. CDR3 DNA sequence: TGTGCCAGCTCACCAAGTGGGGGAGGCAATCAGCCCCAGCATTTT. Amino acids: CASSPSGGGNQPQHF.

A few counts support this clonotype. CDR3 loop: CSVEERRGSTHNEQFF. CDR3 bases: TGCAGCGTTGAAGAGAGGCGAGGGAGCACCCACAATGAGCAGTTCTTC. The chain links TRBV29-1 to TRBJ2-1; TRBD2 is a possible D gene (5 bases). The CDR3 spans 16 residues. Germline assignment: CDR1 SQVTM and CDR2 ANQGSEA. Trimming took off 0 bases at V and 5 bases at J, with 17 bases between the two ends.

Note on this clonotype: A clone one base away is much larger, so this may be a read error. A read error is likely, as this CDR3 ends without the conserved phenylalanine or tryptophan. The CDR3 protein is CSALRGRNTEAFS. The CDR3 nucleotides are TGCAGTGCCCTCCGGGGGAGGAACACTGAAGCTTTCTCT. The J gene is TRBJ1-1, the V gene TRBV20-1, with D possibly TRBD1 on 5 matching bases. Germline CDR1 is DFQATT and CDR2 is SNEGSKA (reference sequence). Deletions cut 6 bases from V and 1 base from J, with 12 bases between. This CDR3 region has 13 residues.

The chain joins TRBV3-1 to TRBJ1-1; D gene uncertain. There are 13 residues in the CDR3. CDR1 is LGHDT and CDR2 is YNNKEL in the germline V gene (reference sequence). V was pared by 2 bases and J by 5 bases, with 9 bases between. Written as DNA, the CDR3 is TGTGCCAGCAGCCAACATCGGAATACTGAAGCTTTCTTT. Encoded protein: CASSQHRNTEAFF.

This clonotype appeared a few times. The chain couples TRBV28 to TRBJ1-5, with TRBD1 matching 8 bases. Losses at the gene ends were 7 bases for V and 7 bases for J; bases not matched to a gene: 9. CDR1 MDHEN and CDR2 SYDVKM come from the germline V gene. The CDR3 consists of 14 residues. In DNA, the CDR3 is TGTGCCAGCACTCGCCAGGGGGCCATACAGCCCCAGCATTTT. Translated: CASTRQGAIQPQHF.

The CDR3, as DNA: TGTGCCAGCAGTGAACAGGCTAGTCGGACCCAGTACTTC. Translating it yields CASSEQASRTQYF. The chain carries TRBV2 and TRBJ2-1, with D uncertain. The tail of the sequence fits TRBJ2-5 better, so the J call may be wrong. Germline assignment: CDR1 SNHLY and CDR2 FYNNEI. CDR3 size: 13 residues.

CDR3 sequence (DNA): TGTGCCAGCAGCCGGACCTACAATGAGCAGTTCTTC. Its protein is CASSRTYNEQFF. This chain links TRBV27 with TRBJ2-1; no firm D call. The ends were cut back, 6 bases at V and 2 bases at J, with 5 bases in the middle. Germline V gene sequence: CDR1 MNHEY, CDR2 SMNVEV (reference sequence). The CDR3 covers 12 residues.

The table lists this clonotype with a count of one. This sequence joins TRBV19 and TRBJ1-4, with D perhaps TRBD1 (6 bases). In germline, CDR1 is LNHDA, CDR2 SQIVND (reference sequence). There are 15 residues in the CDR3. Trimming shortened V by 2 bases and J by 2 bases, and 9 bases separated the two germline ends. The CDR3 sequence: CASSIRDTTNEKLFF. The DNA of the CDR3 is TGTGCCAGTAGTATACGGGACACTACTAATGAAAAACTGTTTTTT. Full variable domain (rest looked up from reference TRBV19 and TRBJ1-4): DGGITQSPKYLFRKEGQNVTLSCEQNLNHDAMYWYRQDPGQGLRLIYYSQIVNDFQKGDIAEGYSVSREKKESFPLTVTSAQKNPTAFYLCASSIRDTTNEKLFFGSGTQLSVL.

This clonotype turned up a few times. The chain has TRBV20-1 and TRBJ2-7; D not resolved. Deletions cut 5 bases from V and 2 bases from J, with 19 bases between. This CDR3 is built from 15 residues. Germline CDR1 reads DFQATT; CDR2 reads SNEGSKA (reference sequence). In nucleotides, the CDR3 is TGCAGTGCTTCCGACCCACTCTCCCAGACCTACGAGCAGTACTTC. Its translation is CSASDPLSQTYEQYF.

The chain employs TRBV29-1 and TRBJ1-1, with TRBD1 as a possible D gene (5 bases). V lost 6 bases to trimming and J lost 3 bases, with 14 bases between them. The CDR3 runs to 13 residues. Germline V gene lookup returns CDR1 SQVTM and CDR2 ANQGSEA. CDR3 in DNA: TGCAGCGTCGCTCCGGGGGTGGACACTGAAGCTTTCTTT. It translates to CSVAPGVDTEAFF.

V usage is TRBV20-1 and J usage is TRBJ1-6, with a possible D match to TRBD1 (5 bases). Per germline, CDR1 DFQATT and CDR2 SNEGSKA (reference sequence). The CDR3 consists of 15 residues. V was clipped by 0 bases and J by 9 bases, with 15 bases between them. CDR3: CSARDWRGGISPLHF. CDR3 coding DNA: TGCAGTGCTAGAGATTGGCGGGGCGGAATTTCACCCCTCCACTTT.